This passage covers 9 T cell receptor beta chains from one sample sequenced in a study of a mutant IDH1 vaccine in newly diagnosed glioma. Regarding time point: baseline, week 1 (first vaccination visit). Treatment: pre-vaccination baseline after standard-of-care therapy. This table comes from immunoSEQ multiplex PCR, and its TCRdb copy is limited to in-frame clones, with some not included. The repertoire holds fewer than 45,000 clones, with 75% to 85% as singletons. The starting material was PBMCs, obtained from a glioma patient treated with radiotherapy, temozolomide or both. All receptors come from a man in his forties or fifties with glioma. Some clones in this sample may be carry-over from other donors' samples.

The genes are TRBV19 and TRBJ1-4; 10 bases line up with TRBD1. This CDR3 spans 14 amino acids. CDR1 and CDR2 from the germline V gene are LNHDA and SQIVND (reference sequence). V lost 5 bases to trimming and J lost 6 bases; unmatched junction nucleotides: 3. The CDR3 protein is CASSPGTGDEKLFF. In DNA, the CDR3 is TGTGCCAGTAGTCCTGGGACAGGGGATGAAAAACTGTTTTTT.

The rearrangement uses TRBV6-5 and TRBJ1-5; a possible D gene is TRBD1 (6 bases). CDR1 is MNHEY and CDR2 is SVGAGI in the germline V gene. V dropped 5 bases and J dropped 6 bases, with 17 bases sitting between them. The CDR3 extends over 15 amino acids. CDR3 coding DNA: TGTGCCAGCAGTACAGGGAGACTGGGTGGTCAGCCCCAGCATTTT. Residues: CASSTGRLGGQPQHF.

The CDR3 bases are TGTGCCAGCAGCCTAACGGTAGAGATCACTGAAGCTTTCTTT. Translated, it gives CASSLTVEITEAFF. The V call is TRBV6-5, the J call TRBJ1-1; no reliable D call. The V gene lost 6 bases and the J gene lost 4 bases, with 15 bases spanning the gap. CDR3 length: 14 amino acids. Germline lookup yields CDR1 MNHEY and CDR2 SVGAGI.

The genes are TRBV16 and TRBJ2-1; no reliable D call. V shed 1 base and J shed 5 bases, with 9 bases lying between them. The CDR3 is 14 residues long. Germline V gives CDR1 KGHSY, CDR2 FQNENV. CDR3 bases: TGTGCCAGCAGCCAATGGAGAAGGGACAATGAGCAGTTCTTC. It specifies CASSQWRRDNEQFF.

The J gene is TRBJ1-6, the V gene TRBV19; D is unclear. Germline assignment: CDR1 LNHDA and CDR2 SQIVND (reference sequence). CDR3 length: 16 residues. The V end was cut by 3 bases, the J end by 9 bases, with 18 bases between. This CDR3 reads CASSMIWGAGSSPLHF. The CDR3 coding sequence is TGTGCCAGTAGTATGATCTGGGGAGCAGGAAGTTCACCCCTCCACTTT.

The genes are TRBV25-1 and TRBJ1-1, with TRBD1 matching over 7 bases. The CDR3 runs 15 residues. V lost 5 bases to trimming and J lost 6 bases; unmatched junction nucleotides: 12. Per germline, CDR1 MGHDK and CDR2 SYGVNS. The CDR3 sequence is CASSYDRELRAEAFF. The CDR3 bases are TGTGCCAGCAGTTATGACAGGGAGTTGAGGGCTGAAGCTTTCTTT.

This rearrangement joins TRBV7-9 to TRBJ1-2; D may be TRBD1 (5 bases). The CDR3 sequence is 13 residues long. Germline values: CDR1 SEHNR, CDR2 FQNEAQ (reference sequence). V lost 5 bases, J lost 4 bases, and 11 bases lay in between. CDR3 DNA: TGTGCCAGCAGCCCTCCGGGGGTCTATGGCTACACCTTC. This gives the protein CASSPPGVYGYTF.

This clone was detected only a few times. V usage is TRBV7-2 and J usage is TRBJ2-1, with a weak D call TRBD2 (5 bases). The CDR3 is 15 amino acids. V lost 0 bases, J lost 8 bases, and 14 bases lay in between. The germline V gene has CDR1 SGHTA and CDR2 FQGNSA. This CDR3 reads CASSLAVGSFDEQFF. CDR3 DNA sequence: TGTGCCAGCAGCTTAGCGGTTGGGAGTTTCGATGAGCAGTTCTTC.

This chain connects TRBV7-9 to TRBJ1-2; a weak D match, TRBD1 (6 bases). The V end lost 6 bases, the J end lost 8 bases, and 19 bases lay between the germline ends. Germline CDR1 SEHNR, CDR2 FQNEAQ (reference sequence). The CDR3 runs 14 residues. The CDR3 is CASSHNTGWQGYTF. Here the CDR3 DNA reads TGTGCCAGCAGTCATAATACAGGGTGGCAGGGCTACACCTTC.